Listed here are 8 T cell receptor beta chains from one sample, sequenced in a study of response to subunit inactivated influenza vaccine. TCRdb analysed the RT-PCR reads with MiXCR anew, one entry per CDR3 protein. The sample has roughly 180,000 distinct CDR3 sequences; around 9% are singletons. The sample was non-naive T cells sorted from PBMCs, taken on the day of vaccination. These TCRs come from a man in his fifties or sixties who received an inactivated influenza vaccine.

The rearrangement uses TRBV6-6 and TRBJ1-6; no reliable D call. Germline V gives CDR1 MNHNY, CDR2 SVGAGI (reference sequence). The length of the CDR3 is 11 residues. V was clipped by 6 bases and J by 9 bases, with 6 bases between them. The CDR3 nucleotides are TGTGCCAGCAGGTCAAGTTCACCCCTCCACTTT. Translating gives CASRSSSPLHF.

This clonotype showed up many times. The chain links TRBV7-9 to TRBJ1-2, with D possibly TRBD1 on 5 matching bases. This CDR3 spans 14 amino acids. Per germline, CDR1 SEHNR and CDR2 FQNEAQ (reference sequence). Trimming took off 5 bases at V and 4 bases at J, with 14 bases between the two ends. The CDR3 DNA reads as TGTGCCAGCAGCCTCCCGGGGGTCGGCTATGGCTACACCTTC. It yields the protein CASSLPGVGYGYTF.

There are many counts of this clonotype. The chain uses TRBV7-9 and TRBJ1-2; the D is unclear. Trimming shortened V by 3 bases and J by 2 bases, and 10 bases separated the two germline ends. Germline loops: CDR1 SEHNR, CDR2 FQNEAQ (reference sequence). This CDR3 has 14 residues. The CDR3 here is CASSFLSTNYGYTF. CDR3 DNA sequence: TGTGCCAGCAGCTTCCTTTCTACAAACTATGGCTACACCTTC. Together with reference TRBV7-9 and TRBJ1-2, the CDR3 gives the full variable domain: DTGVSQNPRHKITKRGQNVTFRCDPISEHNRLYWYRQTLGQGPEFLTYFQNEAQLEKSRLLSDRFSAERPKGSFSTLEIQRTEQGDSAMYLCASSFLSTNYGYTFGSGTRLTVV.

Many counts were recorded for this clonotype. The rearrangement uses TRBV18 and TRBJ2-7; D not certain. Trimming removed 0 bases at V and 3 bases at J, with 6 bases between. The CDR3 consists of 13 residues. Germline lookup yields CDR1 KGHSH and CDR2 LQKENI. For the CDR3, the DNA is TGTGCCAGCTCACCACCGTCCAGCTACGAGCAGTACTTC. Protein: CASSPPSSYEQYF.

This clonotype was counted many times. The chain employs TRBV4-1 and TRBJ1-1, with D unclear. The CDR3 spans 16 residues. Germline loops: CDR1 MGHRA, CDR2 YSYEKL. Trimming shortened V by 0 bases and J by 0 bases, and 11 bases separated the two germline ends. The DNA of the CDR3 is TGCGCCAGCAGCCAAGATTTGCGGTACATGAACACTGAAGCTTTCTTT. This sequence encodes CASSQDLRYMNTEAFF.

This clonotype was observed a few times. V gene TRBV6-2 or TRBV6-3 combines with J gene TRBJ2-2; 10 bases match TRBD2. V shed 5 bases and J 4 bases; nucleotides not matched to a gene: 7. CDR3 length: 16 amino acids. Per the germline V gene, CDR1 is MNHEY and CDR2 is SVGEGT. The CDR3 DNA reads TGTGCCAGCAGTCCCCAACTAGCGGGGATCACCGGGGAGCTGTTTTTT. This encodes CASSPQLAGITGELFF.

This clonotype was counted only a few times. The V gene is TRBV5-1, the J gene TRBJ2-3; no definite D call. Between the trimmed V and J ends, which lost 3 bases and 4 bases, there was a span of 3 bases. The CDR3 extends over 11 amino acids. Germline-derived CDR1 and CDR2 are SGHRS and YFSETQ. Written as DNA, the CDR3 is TGCGCCAGCAGCTCCTCAGATACGCAGTATTTT. Its protein is CASSSSDTQYF.

In its sample, this clonotype was seen a few times. The chain couples TRBV2 to TRBJ2-7; 13 bases match TRBD2. Germline CDR1 reads SNHLY; CDR2 reads FYNNEI. V was pared by 4 bases and J by 6 bases, with 6 bases of the junction left unmatched. The CDR3 sequence is 15 residues long. The CDR3 DNA is TGTGCCAGCAGTGGACTAGCGGGGGGCTCAAGCGAGCAGTACTTC. This gives the protein CASSGLAGGSSEQYF.